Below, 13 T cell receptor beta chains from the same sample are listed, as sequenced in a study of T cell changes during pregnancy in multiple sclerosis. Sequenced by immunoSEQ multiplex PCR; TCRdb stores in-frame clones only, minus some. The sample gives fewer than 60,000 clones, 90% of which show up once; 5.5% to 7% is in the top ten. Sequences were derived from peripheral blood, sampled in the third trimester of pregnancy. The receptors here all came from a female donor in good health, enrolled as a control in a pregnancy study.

The CDR3 reads CAWSIGTGVYEQYF. CDR3 in DNA: TGTGCCTGGAGTATCGGGACAGGGGTCTACGAGCAGTACTTC. V usage is TRBV30 and J usage is TRBJ2-7, with 10 bases that match TRBD1. Germline CDR1 is GTSNPN and CDR2 is SVGIG (reference sequence). The CDR3 sequence is 14 residues long. V shed 2 bases, J shed 3 bases, and the junction held 4 bases outside the gene matches.

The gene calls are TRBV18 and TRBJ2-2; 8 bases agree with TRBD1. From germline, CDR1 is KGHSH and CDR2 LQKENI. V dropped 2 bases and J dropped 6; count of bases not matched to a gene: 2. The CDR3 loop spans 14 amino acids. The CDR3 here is CASSPLTGAGELFF. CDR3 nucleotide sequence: TGTGCCAGCTCACCATTGACAGGGGCCGGGGAGCTGTTTTTT.

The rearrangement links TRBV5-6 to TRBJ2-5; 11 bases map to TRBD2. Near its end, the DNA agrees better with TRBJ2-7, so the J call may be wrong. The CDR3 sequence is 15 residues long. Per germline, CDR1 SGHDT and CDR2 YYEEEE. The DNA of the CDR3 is TGTGCCAGCAGGCGTCGACTAGCGGGACTCTACGAGCAGTACTTC. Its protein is CASRRRLAGLYEQYF.

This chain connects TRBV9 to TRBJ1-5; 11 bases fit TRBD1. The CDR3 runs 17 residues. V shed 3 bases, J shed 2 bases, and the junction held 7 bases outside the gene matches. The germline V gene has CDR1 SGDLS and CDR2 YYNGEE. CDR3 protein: CASSEGTGGIGNQPQHF. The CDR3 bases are TGTGCCAGCAGCGAGGGGACAGGGGGAATCGGCAATCAGCCCCAGCATTTT.

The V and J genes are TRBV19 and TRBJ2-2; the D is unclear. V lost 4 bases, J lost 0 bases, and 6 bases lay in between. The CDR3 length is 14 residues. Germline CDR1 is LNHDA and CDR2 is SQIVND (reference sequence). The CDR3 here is CASSSGSNTGELFF. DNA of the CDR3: TGTGCCAGTAGTAGCGGATCGAACACCGGGGAGCTGTTTTTT. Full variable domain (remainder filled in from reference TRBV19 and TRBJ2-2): DGGITQSPKYLFRKEGQNVTLSCEQNLNHDAMYWYRQDPGQGLRLIYYSQIVNDFQKGDIAEGYSVSREKKESFPLTVTSAQKNPTAFYLCASSSGSNTGELFFGEGSRLTVL.

The CDR3 here is CASSRRASGSDYTYEQYF. For the CDR3, the DNA is TGTGCCAGCAGCCGTCGGGCTAGCGGGAGTGATTACACCTACGAGCAGTACTTC. This chain links TRBV11-2 with TRBJ2-7; 10 nucleotides agree with TRBD2. The junction had 15 bases not matched to a gene; V was cut back by 5 bases and J by 2 bases. Germline values: CDR1 SGHAT, CDR2 FQNNGV. The CDR3 covers 18 residues.

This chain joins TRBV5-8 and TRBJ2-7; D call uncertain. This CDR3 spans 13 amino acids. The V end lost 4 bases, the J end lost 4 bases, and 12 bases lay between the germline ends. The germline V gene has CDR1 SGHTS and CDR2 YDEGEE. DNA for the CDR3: TGTGCCAGCAGCCGTTTGACTGGATACGAGCAGTACTTC. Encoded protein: CASSRLTGYEQYF.

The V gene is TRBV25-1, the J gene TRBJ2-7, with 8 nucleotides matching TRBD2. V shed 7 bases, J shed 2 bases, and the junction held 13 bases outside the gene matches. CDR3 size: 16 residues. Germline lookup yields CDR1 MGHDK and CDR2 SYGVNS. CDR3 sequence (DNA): TGTGCCAGCACCTCGAGAAGCGGGGGACTTCCCTACGAGCAGTACTTC. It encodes CASTSRSGGLPYEQYF.

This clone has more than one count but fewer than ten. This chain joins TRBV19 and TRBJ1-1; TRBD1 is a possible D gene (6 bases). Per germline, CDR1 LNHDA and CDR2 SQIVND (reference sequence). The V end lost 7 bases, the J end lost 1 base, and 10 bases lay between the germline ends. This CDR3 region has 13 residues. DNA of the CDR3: TGTGCCAGTAAGACAGGAGGGAACACTGAAGCTTTCTTT. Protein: CASKTGGNTEAFF.

CDR3 protein: CASSVAGGDYEQYF. Written as DNA, the CDR3 is TGTGCCAGCAGCGTAGCTGGAGGGGACTACGAGCAGTACTTC. This chain joins TRBV9 and TRBJ2-7, with D possibly matching TRBD2 (6 bases). This CDR3 comprises 14 residues. Germline V lookup: CDR1 SGDLS, CDR2 YYNGEE. The V gene lost 0 bases and the J gene lost 3 bases, with 10 bases spanning the gap.

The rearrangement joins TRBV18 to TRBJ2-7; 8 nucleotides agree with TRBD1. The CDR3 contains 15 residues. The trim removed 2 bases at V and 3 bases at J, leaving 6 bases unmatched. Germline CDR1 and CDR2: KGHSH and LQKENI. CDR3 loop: CASSPSTGGGYEQYF. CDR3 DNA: TGTGCCAGCTCACCAAGCACAGGGGGAGGCTACGAGCAGTACTTC.

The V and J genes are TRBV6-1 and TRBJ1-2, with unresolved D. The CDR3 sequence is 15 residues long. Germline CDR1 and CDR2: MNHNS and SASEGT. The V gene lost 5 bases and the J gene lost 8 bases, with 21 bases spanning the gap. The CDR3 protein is CASSNPGGIKHGYTF. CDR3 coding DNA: TGTGCCAGCAGTAACCCAGGTGGAATTAAACACGGCTACACCTTC.

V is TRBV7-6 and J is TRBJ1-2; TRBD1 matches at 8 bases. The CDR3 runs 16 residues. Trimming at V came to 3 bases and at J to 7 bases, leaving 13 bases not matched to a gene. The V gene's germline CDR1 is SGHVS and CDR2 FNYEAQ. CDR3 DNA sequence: TGTGCCAGCAGCTTGTCCTCCTGGCAGGGGGCCAGTGGCTACACCTTC. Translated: CASSLSSWQGASGYTF.